The 4 T cell receptor beta chains reported below all come from one sample, sequenced in a study of blood T cell repertoires in COVID-19. TCRdb keeps only in-frame clones here, not all; method: immunoSEQ multiplex PCR. Of hundreds of thousands of clones detected, about 88% appear once; the ten largest clones hold 1.4% to 1.5%. The sample comprised PBMCs or T cells enriched from blood (not recorded which). The source is a woman between 18 and 30 years old who had been exposed to COVID-19.

The gene calls are TRBV7-8 and TRBJ1-1; no clear D gene. V shed 2 bases and J shed 4 bases, with 8 bases lying between them. The germline V gene encodes CDR1 SGHVS and CDR2 FQNEAQ. This CDR3 has 13 amino acids. CDR3 protein: CASSLIESTEAFF. The CDR3 coding sequence is TGTGCCAGCAGCTTAATCGAGTCCACTGAAGCTTTCTTT.

The rearrangement links TRBV30 to TRBJ1-6; D not certain. CDR1 is GTSNPN, CDR2 SVGIG, per germline (reference sequence). This CDR3 spans 16 amino acids. Trimming stripped 1 base from V and 7 bases from J, with 17 bases between. CDR3 protein: CAWSGPQVQQNSPLHF. The CDR3 DNA reads TGTGCCTGGAGTGGTCCCCAGGTACAGCAAAATTCACCCCTCCACTTT. Variable domain in full (rest from reference TRBV30 and TRBJ1-6): SQTIHQWPATLVQPVGSPLSLECTVEGTSNPNLYWYRQAAGRGLQLLFYSVGIGQISSEVPQNLSASRPQDRQFILSSKKLLLSDSGFYLCAWSGPQVQQNSPLHFGNGTRLTVT.

This chain joins TRBV20-1 and TRBJ2-4, with D perhaps matching TRBD1 (6 bases). The germline gives CDR1 DFQATT, CDR2 SNEGSKA (reference sequence). Trimming shortened V by 6 bases and J by 7 bases, and 10 bases separated the two germline ends. The CDR3 spans 11 residues. The CDR3 bases are TGCAGTGCGGGGCAGGGGAACATTCAGTACTTC. Translation: CSAGQGNIQYF.

The J gene is TRBJ1-4, the V gene TRBV5-1; D is possibly TRBD1 (6 bases). Looked up from germline, CDR1 is SGHRS and CDR2 is YFSETQ. The CDR3 is 15 amino acids. V was trimmed by 2 bases and J by 0 bases, leaving 8 bases between them. CDR3 amino acids: CASSFRQATNEKLFF. In DNA, the CDR3 is TGCGCCAGCAGCTTTAGACAGGCAACTAATGAAAAACTGTTTTTT.